This section outlines one TCR beta chain sequence together with its context. The data derive from a study of blood T cell repertoires in COVID-19. TCRdb keeps only in-frame clones here, not all; method: immunoSEQ multiplex PCR. The sample lists approximately 160,000 clones, 84% occurring once. V was trimmed by 1 base and J by 5 bases, leaving 6 bases between them. Per germline, CDR1 GTSNPN and CDR2 SVGIG (reference sequence). There are 12 residues in the CDR3. The origin of this receptor is a man between 40 and 49 years old who had recovered from COVID-19. Sequencing was carried out using peripheral blood. This rearrangement joins TRBV30 to TRBJ2-1, with D unresolved. The CDR3 sequence: CAWSGANNEQFF. The CDR3 coding sequence is TGTGCCTGGAGTGGAGCTAACAATGAGCAGTTCTTC. Filled out from reference TRBV30 and TRBJ2-1, the complete variable domain reads SQTIHQWPATLVQPVGSPLSLECTVEGTSNPNLYWYRQAAGRGLQLLFYSVGIGQISSEVPQNLSASRPQDRQFILSSKKLLLSDSGFYLCAWSGANNEQFFGPGTRLTVL.